This record covers a single TCR beta chain. As yet, its antigen is unknown. The sample belongs to a study of T cells after posttransplantation cyclophosphamide. The protocol was immunoSEQ multiplex PCR, while the TCRdb copy is restricted to in-frame clones and leaves out a portion. The sample shows roughly 20,000 clones, approximately 69% of them seen only once. General observations from the study: After PTCy, TRB diversity resembled that of CNI/methotrexate controls.

Busulfan-fludarabine conditioning, marrow transplant, and cyclophosphamide on days +3 and +4 were administered. The CDR3 runs to 16 residues. Germline V gene sequence: CDR1 SGHNT, CDR2 YENEEA. The ends were cut back, 5 bases at V and 0 bases at J, with 14 bases in the middle. Sample: PBMCs, taken after an allogeneic stem cell transplant with post-transplant cyclophosphamide. The gene calls are TRBV11-3 and TRBJ2-1; tentative D call: TRBD1 (6 bases). The TCR originated in a young adult male patient who received an allogeneic stem cell transplant from a related donor, was CMV-positive, and had acute GVHD only. Some T cells here may be from the graft donor. CDR3 amino acids: CASSRFRGASYNEQFF. The CDR3 DNA reads TGTGCCAGCAGCCGATTCAGGGGTGCCTCCTACAATGAGCAGTTCTTC.